These 10 T cell receptor beta chains came from one sample sequenced in a study of cytomegalovirus exposure and HLA in healthy donors. Using immunoSEQ multiplex PCR, the repertoire was profiled, and TCRdb retains in-frame clones only, with some absent. Seen here are some 50,000 clones, approximately 93% observed once, and the top ten hold approximately 6.3%. Sequenced: PBMCs. These receptors all stem from a woman between 18 and 29 years old in good health and CMV-seronegative.

The chain recombines TRBV7-6 with TRBJ2-3; possibly TRBD1 for D (5 bases). Germline CDR1 is SGHVS and CDR2 is FNYEAQ. The CDR3 sequence is 18 residues long. Trimming stripped 1 base from V and 2 bases from J, with 19 bases between. The DNA of the CDR3 is TGTGCCAGCAGCTTAGTCCCTTCAACAGGACGCACCACAGATACGCAGTATTTT. Its translation: CASSLVPSTGRTTDTQYF.

The gene calls are TRBV4-1 and TRBJ2-3; 7 bases align to TRBD1. Germline CDR1 is MGHRA and CDR2 is YSYEKL. The CDR3 has 16 residues. The ends lost 2 bases at V and 1 base at J; junction bases unmatched: 6. For the CDR3, the DNA is TGCGCCAGCAGCCAACGAGGGGGCGTCGGCACAGATACGCAGTATTTT. Translated: CASSQRGGVGTDTQYF.

The chain recombines TRBV5-4 with TRBJ1-2; D gene ambiguous. In germline, CDR1 is SGHNT, CDR2 YYREEE (reference sequence). The CDR3 runs 15 residues. Between the trimmed V and J ends, which lost 0 bases and 8 bases, there was a span of 17 bases. Here the CDR3 reads CASSLALTGTDGYTF. The CDR3 DNA reads TGTGCCAGCAGCTTGGCTTTGACGGGAACTGACGGCTACACCTTC. The full variable domain, completed using reference TRBV5-4 and TRBJ1-2, is ETGVTQSPTHLIKTRGQQVTLRCSSQSGHNTVSWYQQALGQGPQFIFQYYREEENGRGNFPPRFSGLQFPNYSSELNVNALELDDSALYLCASSLALTGTDGYTFGSGTRLTVV.

This clone showed up just once. This rearrangement joins TRBV7-2 to TRBJ1-6, with D perhaps TRBD1 (6 bases). Germline CDR1 and CDR2: SGHTA and FQGNSA. The CDR3 is made up of 14 amino acids. V was cut by 5 bases and J by 9 bases, with 14 bases left in between. Written as DNA, the CDR3 is TGTGCCAGCAGCCCTCAGAAGGGGGTTTCACCCCTCCACTTT. It yields the protein CASSPQKGVSPLHF.

J is TRBJ2-1 and V is TRBV6-6; D may be TRBD2 (6 bases). Germline V gene lookup returns CDR1 MNHNY and CDR2 SVGAGI (reference sequence). V was clipped by 7 bases and J by 8 bases, with 24 bases between them. The CDR3 is made up of 16 amino acids. The CDR3 here is CASTQNLAVRGDEQFF. The CDR3 DNA reads as TGTGCCAGCACTCAAAACTTAGCGGTTCGAGGGGATGAGCAGTTCTTC.

The CDR3 is CASSPGEGRKEKLFF. The CDR3 bases are TGTGCCAGCAGCCCCGGGGAGGGGCGTAAAGAAAAACTGTTTTTT. This chain uses TRBV5-4 with TRBJ1-4; possibly TRBD1 for D (5 bases). Germline assignment: CDR1 SGHNT and CDR2 YYREEE (reference sequence). This CDR3 has 15 amino acids. The V gene lost 4 bases and the J gene lost 8 bases, with 18 bases spanning the gap.

The rearrangement links TRBV7-6 to TRBJ2-2, with D tentatively TRBD1 (6 bases). The CDR3 is 13 residues long. V dropped 5 bases and J dropped 11 bases, with 15 bases sitting between them. Germline CDR1 reads SGHVS; CDR2 reads FNYEAQ. The CDR3 DNA reads TGTGCCAGCAGCCCCAGGTTGGGGACAGAGCTGTTTTTT. Its translation is CASSPRLGTELFF.

V gene TRBV15 combines with J gene TRBJ1-1, with D unresolved. Trimming left V 0 bases short and J 9 bases short, with 14 bases between. In germline, CDR1 is LNHNV, CDR2 YYDKDF (reference sequence). The CDR3 is made up of 14 amino acids. The CDR3 nucleotides are TGTGCCACCAGCAGAGATCAGTGGGCGATTCAAGCTTTCTTT. Translation gives CATSRDQWAIQAFF.

The chain joins TRBV7-8 to TRBJ2-5, with TRBD2 matching 11 bases. The CDR3 extends over 16 amino acids. J gave up 7 bases and V 1 base, and 8 bases lay outside the gene matches. Germline V lookup: CDR1 SGHVS, CDR2 FQNEAQ. CDR3 in amino acids: CASSLGVAGGQWTQYF. The CDR3 bases are TGTGCCAGCAGCTTAGGTGTAGCGGGAGGGCAATGGACCCAGTACTTC.

V is TRBV4-3 and J is TRBJ2-3; 7 nucleotides agree with TRBD2. V gave up 6 bases and J gave up 2 bases; unmatched junction bases: 11. The CDR3 length is 16 residues. Germline lookup yields CDR1 LGHNA and CDR2 YSLEER. The CDR3 DNA reads as TGCGCCAGCAGACAAATGGCGGGAGTGTACACAGATACGCAGTATTTT. Protein: CASRQMAGVYTDTQYF.